What follows is one T cell receptor beta chain and its context. The antigen remains undetermined. The junction had 7 bases not matched to a gene; V was cut back by 3 bases and J by 10 bases. Germline V CDR1 and CDR2: SGDLS, YYNGEE. This CDR3 spans 14 amino acids. This table comes from immunoSEQ multiplex PCR, and its TCRdb copy is limited to in-frame clones, with some not included. The sample holds approximately 340,000 clones; roughly 81% are singletons and the top ten take around 3.3%. Treatment noted: around 19 received Ad26.COV2.S at low or high dose, single or two shots; 5 received placebo; per-sample allocation not given. On day 63 after the first injection, vaccine and placebo recipients gave samples. Participants' vaccine, an Ad26 vector, delivered Wuhan-strain SARS-CoV-2 spike. This record comes from a study of Ad26.COV2.S vaccination and SARS-CoV-2 variants. Points from the study as a whole: Vaccinated and placebo-treated recipients had similar non-spike TCR breadth. Spike-specific TCR breadth ran higher among vaccine recipients than placebo recipients.

The chain carries TRBV9 and TRBJ2-1, with 10 bases matching TRBD2. The sample consisted of peripheral blood, taken in a trial of Ad26.COV2.S vaccine versus placebo. This TCR came from a person aged 18-65 years who received the Ad26.COV2.S COVID-19 vaccine or a placebo. The CDR3 bases are TGTGCCAGCAGCGACGGACTAGCGGATAACGAGCAGTTCTTC. Protein sequence: CASSDGLADNEQFF.